The T cell receptor beta chain described here comes from a study of T cell responses to AZD1222 COVID-19 vaccine. Findings and limits, study-wide: There were mostly white British donors and more females than males, and clonal diversity was possibly underestimated.

This clone was found once. The antigen remains unidentified. CDR1 is GTSNPN and CDR2 is SVGIG in the germline V gene (reference sequence). This CDR3 contains 17 residues. The junction had 15 bases not matched to a gene; V was cut back by 1 base and J by 6 bases. The method was immunoSEQ multiplex PCR; TCRdb's version includes in-frame clones alone and lacks a portion of them. The data show approximately 200,000 clones, around 87% seen once. This chain connects TRBV30 to TRBJ2-1; 7 bases line up with TRBD1. This material consisted of peripheral blood, taken on day 0 of MenACWY control vaccination. This receptor was identified in an adult in good health. The CDR3: CAWSDPKQGIFVNEQFF. CDR3 nucleotides: TGTGCCTGGAGTGACCCAAAACAGGGGATTTTCGTCAATGAGCAGTTCTTC. Complete variable domain (other parts from reference TRBV30 and TRBJ2-1): SQTIHQWPATLVQPVGSPLSLECTVEGTSNPNLYWYRQAAGRGLQLLFYSVGIGQISSEVPQNLSASRPQDRQFILSSKKLLLSDSGFYLCAWSDPKQGIFVNEQFFGPGTRLTVL.